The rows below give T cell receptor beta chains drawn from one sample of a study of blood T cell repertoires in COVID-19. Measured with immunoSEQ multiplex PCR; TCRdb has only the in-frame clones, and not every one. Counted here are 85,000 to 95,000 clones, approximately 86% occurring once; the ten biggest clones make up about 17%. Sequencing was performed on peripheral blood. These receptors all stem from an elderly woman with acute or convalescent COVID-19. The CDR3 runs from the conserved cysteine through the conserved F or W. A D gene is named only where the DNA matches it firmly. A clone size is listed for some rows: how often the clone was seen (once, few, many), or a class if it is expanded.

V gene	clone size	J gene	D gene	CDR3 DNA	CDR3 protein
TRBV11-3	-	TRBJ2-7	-	TGTGCCAGCAGCTTAAGCGGCGGAACCTACGAGCAGTACTTC	CASSLSGGTYEQYF
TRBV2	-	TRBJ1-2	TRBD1	TGTGCCAGCACCTCCGAGGACAGGGGGATTTATGGCTACACCTTC	CASTSEDRGIYGYTF
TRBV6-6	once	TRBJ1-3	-	TGTGCCAGCAGCCGGAGCTCTGGAAACACCATATATTTT	CASSRSSGNTIYF
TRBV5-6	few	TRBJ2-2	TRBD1	TGTGCCAGCAGACGGCAGGGGGTGTACACCGGGGAGCTGTTTTTT	CASRRQGVYTGELFF
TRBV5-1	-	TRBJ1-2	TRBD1	TGCGCCAGCAGCCCCGGCCGGGGACAGATAAACTATGGCTACACCTTC	CASSPGRGQINYGYTF
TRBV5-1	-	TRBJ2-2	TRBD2	TGCGCCAGCAGTCTCCTAGCGGGGGGCCGGATCGGGGAGCTGTTTTTT	CASSLLAGGRIGELFF
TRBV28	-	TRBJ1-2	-	TGTGCCAGCAGTTTACAACTCAGCGGCGGAGTTGGCTACACCTTC	CASSLQLSGGVGYTF
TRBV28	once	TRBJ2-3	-	TGTGCCATCGTTGGACTCACTTCTAGCACAGATACGCAGTATTTT	CAIVGLTSSTDTQYF
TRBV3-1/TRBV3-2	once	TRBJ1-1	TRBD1	TGTGCCAGCAGCCCACGACAGGGAGGGAACACTGAAGCTTTCTTT	CASSPRQGGNTEAFF
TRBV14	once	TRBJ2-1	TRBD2	TGTGCCAGCAGCCCGGGGACTAGCGTCTACAATGAGCAGTTCTTC	CASSPGTSVYNEQFF
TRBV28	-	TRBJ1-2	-	TGTGCCAGCAGGCCCCTAAGCATTGGCTACACCTTC	CASRPLSIGYTF
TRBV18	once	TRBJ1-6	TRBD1	TGCGCCAGCTCACCAAAGCAGGGACAGGGGGCTTCACCCCTCCACTTT	CASSPKQGQGASPLHF
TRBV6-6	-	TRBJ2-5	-	TGTGCCAGCAGTTATCCGGGGTCGAAAACCCAGTACTTC	CASSYPGSKTQYF
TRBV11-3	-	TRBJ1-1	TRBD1	TGTGCCAGCAGCTGGGACAGGGTGAACACTGAAGCTTTCTTT	CASSWDRVNTEAFF
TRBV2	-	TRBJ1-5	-	TGTGCCAGCAGCACAGGAATGGAGCAGCCCCAGCATTTT	CASSTGMEQPQHF
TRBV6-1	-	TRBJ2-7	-	TGTGCCAGCAGTGAGCGAGGGGGAAACTACGAGCAGTACTTC	CASSERGGNYEQYF
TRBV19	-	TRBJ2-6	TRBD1	TGTGCCAGTAGTCTCGACAGGGCCGGGGCCAACGTCCTGACTTTC	CASSLDRAGANVLTF
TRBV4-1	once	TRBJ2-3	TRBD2	TGCGCCAGCAGCCACATTAGCGGGGGGGGTAGCACAGATACGCAGTATTTT	CASSHISGGGSTDTQYF
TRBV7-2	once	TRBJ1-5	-	TGTGCCAGCAGCTTACTGGGCGTGTCCCAGCATTTT	CASSLLGVSQHF
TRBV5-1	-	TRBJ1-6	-	TGCGCCAGCAGCCCTCAGGGTCAGGCACCCCTCCACTTT	CASSPQGQAPLHF
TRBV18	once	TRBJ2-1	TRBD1	TGTGCCAGCTCACCCTGGACAGGCTCCTACAATGAGCAGTTCTTC	CASSPWTGSYNEQFF
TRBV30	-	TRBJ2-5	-	TGTGCCTGGACTCCCTGGAGGAGAGAAGAGACCCAGTACTTC	CAWTPWRREETQYF
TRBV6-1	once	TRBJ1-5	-	TGTGCCAGCAGTGAGGGGCTGAGCAATCAGCCCCAGCATTTT	CASSEGLSNQPQHF
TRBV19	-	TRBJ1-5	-	TGTGCCAGTAGTATTAGTGAGAGACTGAGTTATCAGCCCCAGCATTTT	CASSISERLSYQPQHF
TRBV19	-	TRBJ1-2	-	TGTGCCAGTAGTATAGATCAGGACTATGGCTACACCTTC	CASSIDQDYGYTF
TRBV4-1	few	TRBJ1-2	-	TGCGCCAGCAGCCAACATTCGGGGAACTATGGCTACACCTTC	CASSQHSGNYGYTF
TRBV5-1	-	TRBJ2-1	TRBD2	TGCGCCAGCAGCACTCCCCTGACTAGCGGGGGGACGAGCTCCTACAATGAGCAGTTCTTC	CASSTPLTSGGTSSYNEQFF
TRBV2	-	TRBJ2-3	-	TGTGCCAGCACTCAGGTCCCTGGGCCGGGAGCAGATACGCAGTATTTT	CASTQVPGPGADTQYF
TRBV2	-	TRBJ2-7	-	TGTGCCAGCAACCTAATAGCGGACCCCTACGAGCAGTACTTC	CASNLIADPYEQYF
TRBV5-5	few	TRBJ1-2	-	TGTGCCAGCAGCTTGCTGGACAGCTCTGGCCGCTACACCTTC	CASSLLDSSGRYTF
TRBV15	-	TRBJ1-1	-	TGTGCCACCAGCAGACAGCTAGAACTAACTGAAGCTTTCTTT	CATSRQLELTEAFF
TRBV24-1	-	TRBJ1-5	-	TGTGCCACCAGTGATTGGGAGGGGACTCAGCCCCAGCATTTT	CATSDWEGTQPQHF
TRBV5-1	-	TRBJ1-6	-	TGCGCCAGCAGCTTGCCGGACAGCGGTTCACCCCTCCACTTT	CASSLPDSGSPLHF
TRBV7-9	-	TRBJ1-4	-	TGTGCCAGCAGCTTAGCGGCTCCGAACAATGAAAAACTGTTTTTT	CASSLAAPNNEKLFF